This T cell receptor beta chain came from a study of human T cells and chemical hapten exposure. The time point here: patch test 3, about 24 weeks after DPC sensitization. Treatment indicated: therapeutic diphenylcyclopropenone sensitization with weekly scalp DPC. TCRdb independently ran MiXCR on the RACE reads; one entry per CDR3 protein. The sample records some 91,000 distinct CDR3 sequences, about 28% being singletons. The ends lost 3 bases at V and 4 bases at J; junction bases unmatched: 4. This CDR3 spans 14 amino acids. V gene TRBV12-3 or TRBV12-4 combines with J gene TRBJ2-7; 9 nucleotides agree with TRBD2. The clonotype was recovered from a man between 40 and 49 years old with alopecia areata. Some clones in this sample may be carry-over from other donors' samples. The source material was whole blood, sampled in connection with sensitization to the hapten diphenylcyclopropenone (DPC). The CDR3 coding sequence is TGTGCCAGCAGTTTCAGCGGGAGGTTATACGAGCAGTACTTC. This sequence encodes CASSFSGRLYEQYF.